This T cell receptor (beta chain) is drawn from a study of T cell responses to AZD1222 COVID-19 vaccine. Study results and caveats: Reports say nearly half of spike-specific TCRs go after unmutated variant regions.

Produced via immunoSEQ multiplex PCR; TCRdb's table is partial and in-frame only. Altogether 70,000 or so clones are present, 83% being singletons, with the ten largest covering about 23%. The CDR3 covers 15 residues. V shed 4 bases, J shed 3 bases, and the junction held 7 bases outside the gene matches. Germline V gene lookup returns CDR1 SEHNR and CDR2 FQNEAQ (reference sequence). The table lists this clone with a count of one. No antigen is known for it. This receptor was obtained from an adult who received the AZD1222 COVID-19 vaccine. The starting material was peripheral blood, obtained 28 days after the second AZD1222 dose. The chain combines TRBV7-9 with TRBJ2-7; 9 positions agree with TRBD1. CDR3 sequence reads: CASSSTGTGNYEQYF. CDR3 sequence (DNA): TGTGCCAGCAGCTCAACCGGGACAGGGAACTACGAGCAGTACTTC.